The source of this T cell receptor (beta chain) is a study of T-cell reconstitution after alpha-beta-depleted transplantation in children. Notes on the study in general: Reportedly, only several hundred clones from non-depleted graft cells drove alpha-beta T-cell counts at about two months.

Unique molecular identifiers featured in how the TCRbeta library was prepared. MiXCR, applied by TCRdb to the PCR reads, yields one record per CDR3 protein. This table has around 300,000 distinct CDR3 sequences, about 9.5% appearing once. Between the trimmed V and J ends, which lost 6 bases and 3 bases, there was a span of 15 bases. There are 14 residues in the CDR3. In its sample, this clonotype was seen many times. Antigen specificity is unknown. The rearrangement links TRBV12-3 or TRBV12-4 to TRBJ2-7; TRBD2 might be the D (5 bases). This receptor was taken from a boy younger than two with acute myeloid leukemia, due to receive a stem cell transplant. The specimen comprised PBMCs, sampled before TCRalphabeta/CD19-depleted stem cell transplant. The CDR3 nucleotides read TGTGCCAGCAGCGAAGGTTCCAGCGGCTACGAGCAGTACTTC. Translation gives CASSEGSSGYEQYF.